This T cell receptor beta chain emerged from a study of shared clonotypes between healthy human individuals. The wider study: Three CD4 naive, three CD4 memory, two CD8 naive and one CD8 memory plate were used per donor. General observations from the study: Although depth was large, rarefaction showed that sequencing of the sorted subsets was incomplete. In a handful of donors, about 5% of naive CD4 clonotypes appeared in common.

Of note for this clone: Antigen specificity is unknown.

Using immunoSEQ multiplex PCR, the repertoire was profiled, and TCRdb retains in-frame clones only, with some absent. The sample comprises roughly 1 million clones, approximately 70% of which are singletons, and about 1.5% rests with the top ten. V dropped 6 bases and J dropped 4 bases, with 12 bases sitting between them. This CDR3 has 13 residues. Per germline, CDR1 MNHNS and CDR2 SASEGT. V gene TRBV6-1 combines with J gene TRBJ1-2; D not certain. The sequence was obtained from a man aged 18-30 years in good health. The sample comprised memory CD4+ T cells sorted from blood. Subset described: CD45RA-negative fraction. CDR3 coding DNA: TGTGCCAGCAGCATCGACAATTCCTATGGCTACACCTTC. It specifies CASSIDNSYGYTF.